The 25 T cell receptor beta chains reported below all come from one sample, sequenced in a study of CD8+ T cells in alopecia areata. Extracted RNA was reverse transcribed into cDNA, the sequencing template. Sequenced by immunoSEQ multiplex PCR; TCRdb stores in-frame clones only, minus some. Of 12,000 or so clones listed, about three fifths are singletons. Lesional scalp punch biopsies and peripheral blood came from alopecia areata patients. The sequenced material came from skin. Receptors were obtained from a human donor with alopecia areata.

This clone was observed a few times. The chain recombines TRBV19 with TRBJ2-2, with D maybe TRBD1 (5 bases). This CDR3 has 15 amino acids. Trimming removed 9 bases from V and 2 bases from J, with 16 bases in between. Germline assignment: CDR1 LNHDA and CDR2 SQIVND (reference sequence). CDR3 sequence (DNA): TGTGCCAGCTTTGACAGAAAGAAAAACACCGGGGAGCTGTTTTTT. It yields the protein CASFDRKKNTGELFF.

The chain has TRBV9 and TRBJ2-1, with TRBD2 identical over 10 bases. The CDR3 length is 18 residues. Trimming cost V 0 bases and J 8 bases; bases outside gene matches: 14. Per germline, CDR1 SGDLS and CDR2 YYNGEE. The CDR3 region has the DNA TGTGCCAGCAGCGTAGTAGGGGGGGCATCTAGCGGGAGCTATGAGCAGTTCTTC. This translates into CASSVVGGASSGSYEQFF.

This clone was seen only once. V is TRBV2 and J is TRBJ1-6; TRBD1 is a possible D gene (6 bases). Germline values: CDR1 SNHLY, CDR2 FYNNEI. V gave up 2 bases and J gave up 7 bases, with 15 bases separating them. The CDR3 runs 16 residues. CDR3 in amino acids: CASSEWGQGLNSPLHF. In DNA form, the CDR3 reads TGTGCCAGCAGTGAATGGGGGCAAGGGCTGAATTCACCCCTCCACTTT.

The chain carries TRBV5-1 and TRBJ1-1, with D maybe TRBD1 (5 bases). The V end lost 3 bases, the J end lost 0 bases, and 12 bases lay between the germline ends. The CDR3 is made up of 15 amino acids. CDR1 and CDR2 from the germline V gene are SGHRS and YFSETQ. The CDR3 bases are TGCGCCAGCAGCTCATCCGGGACCTTGAACACTGAAGCTTTCTTT. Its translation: CASSSSGTLNTEAFF.

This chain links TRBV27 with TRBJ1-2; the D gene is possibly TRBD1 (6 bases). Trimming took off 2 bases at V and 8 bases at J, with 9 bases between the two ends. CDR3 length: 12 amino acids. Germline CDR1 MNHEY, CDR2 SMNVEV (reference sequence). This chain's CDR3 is CASSLRGHGYTF. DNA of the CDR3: TGTGCCAGCAGTTTACGGGGGCACGGCTACACCTTC.

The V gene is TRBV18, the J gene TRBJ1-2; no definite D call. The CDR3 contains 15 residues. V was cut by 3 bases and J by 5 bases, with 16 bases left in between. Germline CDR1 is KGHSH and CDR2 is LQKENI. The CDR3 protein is CASSPKGTTPYGYTF. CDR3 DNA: TGTGCCAGCTCACCGAAAGGTACAACTCCTTATGGCTACACCTTC.

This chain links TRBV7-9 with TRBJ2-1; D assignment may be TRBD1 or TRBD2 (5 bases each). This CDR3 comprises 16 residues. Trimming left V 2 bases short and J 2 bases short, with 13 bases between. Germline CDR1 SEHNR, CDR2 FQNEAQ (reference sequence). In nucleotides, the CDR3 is TGTGCCAGCAGCTTACTGGGGCTAGCTGCCTACAATGAGCAGTTCTTC. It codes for CASSLLGLAAYNEQFF.

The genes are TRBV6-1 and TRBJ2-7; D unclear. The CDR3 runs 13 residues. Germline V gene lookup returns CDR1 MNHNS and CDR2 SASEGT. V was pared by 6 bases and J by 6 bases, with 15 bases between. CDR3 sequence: CASRYLQWLEQYF. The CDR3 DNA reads TGTGCCAGCAGATATTTACAGTGGCTCGAGCAGTACTTC.

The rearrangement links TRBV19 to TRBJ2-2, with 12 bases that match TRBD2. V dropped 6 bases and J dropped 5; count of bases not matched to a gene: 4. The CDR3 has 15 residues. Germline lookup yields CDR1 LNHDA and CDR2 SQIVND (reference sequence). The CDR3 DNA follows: TGTGCCAGTAGCCGACTAGCGGGAGCGACCGGGGAGCTGTTTTTT. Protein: CASSRLAGATGELFF. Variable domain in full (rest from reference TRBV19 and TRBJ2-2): DGGITQSPKYLFRKEGQNVTLSCEQNLNHDAMYWYRQDPGQGLRLIYYSQIVNDFQKGDIAEGYSVSREKKESFPLTVTSAQKNPTAFYLCASSRLAGATGELFFGEGSRLTVL.

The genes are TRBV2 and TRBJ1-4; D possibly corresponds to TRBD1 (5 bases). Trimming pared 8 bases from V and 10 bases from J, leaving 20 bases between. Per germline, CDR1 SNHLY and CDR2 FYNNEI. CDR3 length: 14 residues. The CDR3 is CASRAQSGIGKLFF. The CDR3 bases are TGTGCCAGCCGCGCACAGTCAGGGATCGGAAAACTGTTTTTT.

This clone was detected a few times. The CDR3 reads CSVSVSQGQPQHF. CDR3 nucleotide sequence: TGCAGCGTTTCTGTTAGTCAAGGGCAGCCCCAGCATTTT. The chain uses TRBV29-1 and TRBJ1-5; D not certain. The V end lost 5 bases, the J end lost 7 bases, and 15 bases lay between the germline ends. Germline V gene sequence: CDR1 SQVTM, CDR2 ANQGSEA. This CDR3 contains 13 residues.

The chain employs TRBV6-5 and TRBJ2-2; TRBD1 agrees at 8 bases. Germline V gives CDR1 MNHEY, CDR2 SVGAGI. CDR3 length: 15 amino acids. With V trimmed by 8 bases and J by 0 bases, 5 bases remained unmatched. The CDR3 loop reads CASHLQGANTGELFF. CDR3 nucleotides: TGTGCCAGCCACTTACAGGGGGCGAACACCGGGGAGCTGTTTTTT.

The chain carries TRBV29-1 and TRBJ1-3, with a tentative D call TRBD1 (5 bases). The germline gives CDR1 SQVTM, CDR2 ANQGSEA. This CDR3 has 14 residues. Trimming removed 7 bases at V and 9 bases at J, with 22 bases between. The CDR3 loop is CSAGGRFFRVTIYF. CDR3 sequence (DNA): TGCAGCGCGGGTGGTCGGTTCTTCAGGGTCACCATATATTTT.

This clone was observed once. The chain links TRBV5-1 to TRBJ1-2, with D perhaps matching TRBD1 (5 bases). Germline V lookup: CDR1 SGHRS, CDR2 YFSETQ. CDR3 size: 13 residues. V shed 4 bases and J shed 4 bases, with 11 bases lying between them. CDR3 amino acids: CASSLSGAYGYTF. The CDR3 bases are TGCGCCAGCAGCCTATCTGGGGCCTATGGCTACACCTTC.

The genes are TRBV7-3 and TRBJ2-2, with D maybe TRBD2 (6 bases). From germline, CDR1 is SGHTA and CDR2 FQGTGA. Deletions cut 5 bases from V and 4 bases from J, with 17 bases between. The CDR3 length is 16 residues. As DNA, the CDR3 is TGTGCCAGCAGCCCCAGCGGGCCCCGGGGCACCGGGGAGCTGTTTTTT. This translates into CASSPSGPRGTGELFF.

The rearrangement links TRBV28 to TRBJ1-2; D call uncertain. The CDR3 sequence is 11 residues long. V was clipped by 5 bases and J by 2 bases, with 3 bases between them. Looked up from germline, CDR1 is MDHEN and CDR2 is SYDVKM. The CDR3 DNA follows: TGTGCCAGCAGTGAAAACTATGGCTACACCTTC. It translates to CASSENYGYTF.

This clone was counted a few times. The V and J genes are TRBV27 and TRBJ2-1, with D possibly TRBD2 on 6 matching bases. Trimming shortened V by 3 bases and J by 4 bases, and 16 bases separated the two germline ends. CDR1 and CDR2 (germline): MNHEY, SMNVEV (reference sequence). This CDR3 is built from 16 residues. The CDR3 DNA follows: TGTGCCAGCAGTTTTCATCGGGAGTCCCCATACAATGAGCAGTTCTTC. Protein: CASSFHRESPYNEQFF.

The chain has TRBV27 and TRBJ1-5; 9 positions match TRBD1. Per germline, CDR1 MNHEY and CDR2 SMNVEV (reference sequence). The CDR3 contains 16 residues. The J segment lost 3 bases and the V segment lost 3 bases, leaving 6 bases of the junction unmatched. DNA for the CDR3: TGTGCCAGCAGTTTTGGGGGACAGGGATACAATCAGCCCCAGCATTTT. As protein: CASSFGGQGYNQPQHF.

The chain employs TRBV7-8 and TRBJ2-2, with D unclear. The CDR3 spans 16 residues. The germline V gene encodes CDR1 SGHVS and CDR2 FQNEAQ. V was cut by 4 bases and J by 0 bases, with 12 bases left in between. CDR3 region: CASSYGNNPNTGELFF. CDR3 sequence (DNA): TGTGCCAGCAGCTATGGTAACAACCCGAACACCGGGGAGCTGTTTTTT.

The CDR3 is CASSLGQYGAGGSSEQFF. CDR3 coding DNA: TGTGCCAGCAGCTTGGGACAATACGGAGCGGGAGGTAGTAGTGAGCAGTTCTTC. The chain recombines TRBV5-4 with TRBJ2-1; 9 bases agree with TRBD2. The germline V gene encodes CDR1 SGHNT and CDR2 YYREEE (reference sequence). With V trimmed by 0 bases and J by 9 bases, 16 bases remained unmatched. The CDR3 runs 18 residues. The variable domain in full, completed from reference TRBV5-4 and TRBJ2-1, reads ETGVTQSPTHLIKTRGQQVTLRCSSQSGHNTVSWYQQALGQGPQFIFQYYREEENGRGNFPPRFSGLQFPNYSSELNVNALELDDSALYLCASSLGQYGAGGSSEQFFGPGTRLTVL.

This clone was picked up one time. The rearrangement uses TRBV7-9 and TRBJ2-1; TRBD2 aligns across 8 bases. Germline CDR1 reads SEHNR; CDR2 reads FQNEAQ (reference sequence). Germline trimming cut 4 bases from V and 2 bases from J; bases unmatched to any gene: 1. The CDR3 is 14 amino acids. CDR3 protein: CASSSLAAYNEQFF. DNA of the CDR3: TGTGCCAGCAGCTCACTAGCGGCCTACAATGAGCAGTTCTTC. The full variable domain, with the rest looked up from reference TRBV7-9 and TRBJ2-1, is DTGVSQNPRHKITKRGQNVTFRCDPISEHNRLYWYRQTLGQGPEFLTYFQNEAQLEKSRLLSDRFSAERPKGSFSTLEIQRTEQGDSAMYLCASSSLAAYNEQFFGPGTRLTVL.

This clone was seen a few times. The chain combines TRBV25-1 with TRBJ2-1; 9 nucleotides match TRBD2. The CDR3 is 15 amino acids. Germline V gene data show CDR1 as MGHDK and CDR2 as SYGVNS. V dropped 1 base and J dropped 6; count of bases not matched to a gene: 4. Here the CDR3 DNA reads TGTGCCAGCAGTGAATGGCGGGAGGGCCTCAATGAGCAGTTCTTC. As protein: CASSEWREGLNEQFF.

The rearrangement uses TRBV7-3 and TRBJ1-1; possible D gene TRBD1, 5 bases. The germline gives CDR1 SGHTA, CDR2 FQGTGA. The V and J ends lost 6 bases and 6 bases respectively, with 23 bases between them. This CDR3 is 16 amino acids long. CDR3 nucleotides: TGTGCCAGCAGTGAGAGGGGACCGGCGGGATTGGCTGAAGCTTTCTTT. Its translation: CASSERGPAGLAEAFF.

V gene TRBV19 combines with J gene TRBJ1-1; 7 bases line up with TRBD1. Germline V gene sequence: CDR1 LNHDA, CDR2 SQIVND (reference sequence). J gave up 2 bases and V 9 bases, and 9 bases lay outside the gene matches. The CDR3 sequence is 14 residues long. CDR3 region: CASTVGQTNTEAFF. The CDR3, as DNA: TGTGCCAGCACCGTGGGACAGACAAACACTGAAGCTTTCTTT.

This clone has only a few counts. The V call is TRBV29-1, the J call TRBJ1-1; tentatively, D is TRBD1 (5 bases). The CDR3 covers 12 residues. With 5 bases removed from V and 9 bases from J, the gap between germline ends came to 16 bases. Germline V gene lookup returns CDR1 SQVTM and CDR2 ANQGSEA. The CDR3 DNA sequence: TGCAGCGTTTTGGGACTCGACACGAAAGCTTTCTTT. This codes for CSVLGLDTKAFF.